This T cell receptor (beta chain) appears in the sequencing data of a study of spatial heterogeneity in lung cancer. The time point is: sample taken at primary tumor resection. Researchers sequenced whole RNA taken from tumor, nontumor lung or frozen PBMC without sorting. The donors, about 78 patients with untreated early-stage non-small cell lung cancer, provided the samples. The ends were cut back, 7 bases at V and 2 bases at J, with 12 bases in the middle. The CDR3 has 14 amino acids. TCRdb recomputed calls from the 5' RACE reads with MiXCR, one row per CDR3 protein. The sample has 95,000 or so distinct CDR3 sequences; around 9% are singletons.

The source material was PBMCs, sampled at surgery. J is TRBJ2-1 and V is TRBV12-3 or TRBV12-4; D is undetermined. This TCR derives from a male donor with early-stage non-small cell lung cancer. The CDR3 sequence: CASTPGLPYNEQFF. CDR3 nucleotide sequence: TGTGCCAGCACACCGGGCCTGCCCTACAATGAGCAGTTCTTC.